These 8 T cell receptor beta chains share one sample of origin, sequenced in a study of cytotoxic CD8 clonotypes in ibrutinib-treated CLL. Measured with immunoSEQ multiplex PCR; TCRdb has only the in-frame clones, and not every one. The repertoire holds around 330,000 clones, 67% seen once, with 6.3% in the top ten. The input for sequencing was PBMCs, taken after 36 months of ibrutinib treatment. The receptors here all came from a human donor with chronic lymphocytic leukemia.

This clone was counted once. This chain joins TRBV4-3 and TRBJ2-7; D is unclear. The CDR3 is 13 residues long. V dropped 4 bases and J dropped 2 bases, with 9 bases sitting between them. Germline V gene lookup returns CDR1 LGHNA and CDR2 YSLEER. CDR3 region: CASSRRLAYEQYF. CDR3 nucleotides: TGCGCCAGCAGCCGCAGACTCGCCTACGAGCAGTACTTC.

This chain uses TRBV27 with TRBJ2-7, with 7 nucleotides matching TRBD1. Looked up from germline, CDR1 is MNHEY and CDR2 is SMNVEV (reference sequence). CDR3 length equals 13 residues. Unmatched junction bases numbered 8, after V lost 5 bases and J lost 7 bases. The CDR3 DNA sequence: TGTGCCAGCAGTCCCGACACAGGGGAAGAGCAGTACTTC. This codes for CASSPDTGEEQYF.

The V and J genes are TRBV28 and TRBJ2-7; a possible D gene is TRBD2 (5 bases). Germline V lookup: CDR1 MDHEN, CDR2 SYDVKM. The CDR3 spans 14 residues. The V end was cut by 3 bases, the J end by 3 bases, with 12 bases between. The CDR3, as DNA: TGTGCCAGCAGTTTGGACTTTCGGGTCTACGAGCAGTACTTC. Translation gives CASSLDFRVYEQYF.

The J gene is TRBJ2-5, the V gene TRBV28, with D possibly matching TRBD2 (6 bases). V was clipped by 3 bases and J by 5 bases, with 13 bases between them. Germline loops: CDR1 MDHEN, CDR2 SYDVKM. The CDR3 spans 14 residues. The CDR3: CASSFWGDRETQYF. CDR3 nucleotide sequence: TGTGCCAGCAGTTTTTGGGGGGACCGGGAGACCCAGTACTTC. The full variable domain, rest sourced from reference TRBV28 and TRBJ2-5, is DVKVTQSSRYLVKRTGEKVFLECVQDMDHENMFWYRQDPGLGLRLIYFSYDVKMKEKGDIPEGYSVSREKKERFSLILESASTNQTSMYLCASSFWGDRETQYFGPGTRLLVL.

On this clone: This same CDR3 is encoded by further DNA sequences in the sample. The rearrangement joins TRBV15 to TRBJ2-7; D is undetermined. The CDR3 has 12 amino acids. Germline V gene lookup returns CDR1 LNHNV and CDR2 YYDKDF (reference sequence). Trimming removed 3 bases at V and 1 base at J, with 4 bases between. In DNA, the CDR3 is TGTGCCACCAGCAGGGGGTCCTACGAGCAGTACTTC. Protein product: CATSRGSYEQYF.

A few counts support this clone. The chain uses TRBV18 and TRBJ2-3; 12 bases match TRBD2. The ends lost 3 bases at V and 3 bases at J; junction bases unmatched: 1. Germline assignment: CDR1 KGHSH and CDR2 LQKENI. The CDR3 has 15 residues. CDR3 protein: CASSPGTSGTDTQYF. The CDR3 DNA is TGTGCCAGCTCACCCGGGACTAGCGGGACAGATACGCAGTATTTT. Variable domain in full (rest from reference TRBV18 and TRBJ2-3): NAGVMQNPRHLVRRRGQEARLRCSPMKGHSHVYWYRQLPEEGLKFMVYLQKENIIDESGMPKERFSAEFPKEGPSILRIQQVVRGDSAAYFCASSPGTSGTDTQYFGPGTRLTVL.

This chain links TRBV4-1 with TRBJ2-7, with 9 positions matching TRBD1. CDR1 is MGHRA and CDR2 is YSYEKL in the germline V gene. This CDR3 has 15 amino acids. Trimming removed 4 bases from V and 1 base from J; junction bases left unmatched: 5. The CDR3 DNA follows: TGCGCCAGCAGCCCCCTCGGGACAGGGTCCTACGAGCAGTACTTC. Its translation is CASSPLGTGSYEQYF.

The gene calls are TRBV28 and TRBJ1-2; D unresolved. The ends were cut back, 4 bases at V and 0 bases at J, with 12 bases in the middle. There are 15 residues in the CDR3. Germline loops: CDR1 MDHEN, CDR2 SYDVKM. The DNA of the CDR3 is TGTGCCAGCAGTTCCCCGTCGGGCCCTAACTATGGCTACACCTTC. The encoded protein is CASSSPSGPNYGYTF.